Below are 10 T cell receptor beta chains sequenced from a single sample in a study of T cell repertoires in cytomegalovirus infection. TCRdb reanalysed the reads using MiXCR and keeps one entry per CDR3 protein. The data show approximately 390,000 distinct CDR3 sequences, approximately 30% seen once. No antigens are known for them. The sample consisted of cultured PBMCs, taken from culture after CMV antigen stimulation. These receptors were obtained from a human donor in good health (CMV status not recorded). Some clones in this sample may be carry-over from other donors' samples.

This clonotype was counted at least ten times. The gene calls are TRBV29-1 and TRBJ2-1, with 9 positions matching TRBD1. The CDR3 sequence is 14 residues long. Germline CDR1 is SQVTM and CDR2 is ANQGSEA. With 3 bases clipped from V and 6 bases from J, the junction kept 6 bases outside the gene matches. The CDR3 is CSVDGTGIGNEQFF. The CDR3 coding sequence is TGCAGCGTTGACGGGACAGGGATTGGCAATGAGCAGTTCTTC.

For the CDR3, the DNA is TGCAGTGCTAGGGGGGAAGCTTTCTTT. Translating it yields CSARGEAFF. The chain uses TRBV20-1 and TRBJ1-1; D gene ambiguous. V gave up 3 bases and J gave up 8 bases, with 4 bases separating them. The CDR3 totals 9 residues. CDR1 and CDR2 (germline): DFQATT, SNEGSKA (reference sequence).

This clonotype was seen a few times. This chain links TRBV4-1 with TRBJ2-7; 8 nucleotides line up with TRBD2. The CDR3 contains 16 residues. The V and J ends lost 5 bases and 2 bases, in that order; junction bases with no gene match: 11. CDR1 is MGHRA and CDR2 is YSYEKL in the germline V gene. DNA of the CDR3: TGCGCCAGCAGCGTTATTGCGGGGGGTCCAACCTACGAGCAGTACTTC. Residues: CASSVIAGGPTYEQYF.

The CDR3 sequence: CASSSEGGRTEAFF. CDR3 coding DNA: TGTGCCAGCAGTTCAGAGGGGGGGAGGACTGAAGCTTTCTTT. V is TRBV28 and J is TRBJ1-1, with a possible D match to TRBD1 (6 bases). The V end was cut by 4 bases, the J end by 5 bases, with 14 bases between. CDR3 size: 14 residues. Germline assignment: CDR1 MDHEN and CDR2 SYDVKM.

The chain is built from TRBV12-3 or TRBV12-4 and TRBJ1-5, with TRBD1 matching over 7 bases. The CDR3 loop spans 15 amino acids. Trimming removed 5 bases from V and 4 bases from J; junction bases left unmatched: 8. This CDR3 reads CASSLREGANQPQHF. As DNA, the CDR3 is TGTGCCAGCAGTCTCCGGGAGGGGGCTAATCAGCCCCAGCATTTT.

This clonotype was seen more than once but under ten times. The chain links TRBV7-2 to TRBJ2-7, with TRBD1 identical over 9 bases. Trimming cost V 1 base and J 10 bases; bases outside gene matches: 5. The CDR3 spans 13 residues. Germline CDR1 SGHTA, CDR2 FQGNSA. The CDR3 region is CASSLEGQGSQYF. In DNA, the CDR3 is TGTGCCAGCAGCTTAGAGGGACAGGGCTCACAGTACTTC.

The CDR3 DNA reads TGTGCCAGCAGCTTAGGGGCCTCCGGGCTCCCGTCCCACGAGCAGTACTTC. It codes for CASSLGASGLPSHEQYF. The chain links TRBV7-6 to TRBJ2-7, with no clear D. The CDR3 runs to 17 residues. Trimming pared 1 base from V and 5 bases from J, leaving 21 bases between. Per germline, CDR1 SGHVS and CDR2 FNYEAQ.

The rearrangement joins TRBV12-3 or TRBV12-4 to TRBJ1-3, with a weak D call TRBD1 (6 bases). The length of the CDR3 is 16 residues. V lost 6 bases, J lost 2 bases, and 17 bases lay in between. The CDR3 loop is CASSPRGGLTGNTIYF. The CDR3, as DNA: TGTGCCAGCAGCCCCCGTGGGGGCCTCACTGGAAACACCATATATTTT.

The chain links TRBV28 to TRBJ2-5; maybe TRBD2 (5 bases). This CDR3 is 12 amino acids long. Looked up from germline, CDR1 is MDHEN and CDR2 is SYDVKM. V was cut by 8 bases and J by 1 base, with 8 bases left in between. The CDR3 bases are TGTGCCAGCCGAGAGGGCCAAGAGACCCAGTACTTC. This encodes CASREGQETQYF.

The count of this clonotype is one. It may be a read error: a sequence one base away is much more abundant. V is TRBV11-2 and J is TRBJ1-1; D is ambiguous. Per the germline V gene, CDR1 is SGHAT and CDR2 is FQNNGV. The V end was cut by 5 bases, the J end by 0 bases, with 7 bases between. The CDR3 sequence is 13 residues long. In DNA, the CDR3 is TGTGCCAGCAGCCAACACATGAACACTGAAGCTTTCTTT. Translated, it gives CASSQHMNTEAFF.